Sequencing of this T cell receptor (beta chain) was carried out in a study of T cells in Graves' hyperthyroidism and ophthalmopathy. Study-wide background: Specimen type is peripheral blood, collected at initial diagnosis prior to any treatment.

Looked up from germline, CDR1 is MDHEN and CDR2 is SYDVKM. The V gene end was trimmed by 5 bases and the J gene end by 8 bases; junction bases not matched to a gene: 7. This CDR3 comprises 14 residues. It was RNA transcripts that yielded the amplified TCR beta CDR3 regions. TCR CDR3 regions were first amplified by RT-PCR with HTBI primers. MiXCR was run by TCRdb on the multiplex PCR reads, yielding one entry per CDR3 protein. The sample yields 600,000 to 650,000 distinct CDR3 sequences, around 20% seen once. This clonotype showed up many times. Active moderate-to-severe ophthalmopathy, Clinical Activity Score at least 3, NOSPECS at least 4, under 3 months' duration. For the diagnoses, clinical symptoms, serum thyroxine and TRAb, thyroid ultrasound and orbital computed tomography were used. Fresh 10 ml peripheral blood yielded PBMCs.

This sequence was found in a man aged 25 to 40 with Graves' ophthalmopathy. The specimen was blood. The V call is TRBV28, the J call TRBJ2-1, with 9 positions matching TRBD1. CDR3 loop: CASSDGQGPDEQFF. The CDR3 nucleotides read TGTGCCAGCAGTGACGGACAGGGGCCCGATGAGCAGTTCTTC.